A single T cell receptor (beta chain) is shown here with its context. Its antigen is not known. Four subsets defined by CD45RA and CD27 were sorted after CD3, CD4, CD8 and live/dead staining. Germline trimming cut 3 bases from V and 3 bases from J; bases unmatched to any gene: 11. Looked up from germline, CDR1 is DFQATT and CDR2 is SNEGSKA (reference sequence). The CDR3 length is 17 residues. These data come from a study of naive and memory T cell subsets. Study results and caveats: From naive to CM, EM and EMRA, diversity decreased and Gini increased. Naive and memory repertoire findings lacked a ground truth for validation.

Both TRBC1 and TRBC2 were covered by a beta constant-region primer of two equimolar oligonucleotides. Using its own MiXCR run on the UMI-ligation and nested PCR reads, TCRdb lists one record per CDR3 protein. The sample lists some 85,000 distinct CDR3 sequences; 10% to 15% were seen once. The rearrangement uses TRBV20-1 and TRBJ2-1; 10 bases fit TRBD2. The sequence came from a human donor in good health. The specimen sequenced was central memory CD4+ T cells from blood. The CDR3: CSASRYSGRSCYNEQFF. DNA of the CDR3: TGCAGTGCTAGCCGGTATAGCGGGAGGTCCTGCTACAATGAGCAGTTCTTC.